The clone carrying this TCR beta chain was observed a few times. The target antigen is unknown. This sample was taken from a study of early T cells in non-severe SARS-CoV-2 infection. About the research overall: Sequencing input comprised bulk RNA from unsorted whole blood; chain pairing was not available. Study-wide results and caveats: Database matching using VDJdb favored anti-spike CD8 responses, with private and CD4 specificities left missing.

Unique molecular identifiers (one per individual cDNA molecule) were attached. TCRdb reprocessed the 5' RACE reads via MiXCR and lists one record per CDR3 protein. This table holds some 64,000 distinct CDR3 sequences, roughly 10% found once. The CDR3 is made up of 16 amino acids. Germline V lookup: CDR1 SGHVS, CDR2 FNYEAQ. Trimming stripped 5 bases from V and 2 bases from J, with 16 bases between. The sequence derives from an adult who was a healthcare worker with PCR-confirmed SARS-CoV-2 infection or an uninfected control (not recorded which). Sequenced material: whole blood. The V and J genes are TRBV7-6 and TRBJ2-1; D might be TRBD1 or TRBD2, each matching 6 bases. The CDR3 reads CASSPPGAITYNEQFF. The CDR3 region has the DNA TGTGCCAGCAGCCCTCCGGGGGCTATAACCTACAATGAGCAGTTCTTC.